These 4 T cell receptor beta chains came from one sample sequenced in a study of cytomegalovirus exposure and HLA in healthy donors. Sequenced by immunoSEQ multiplex PCR; TCRdb stores in-frame clones only, minus some. The sample shows about 160,000 clones, roughly 80% of them seen only once. The sample consisted of PBMCs. These receptors were obtained from a man aged 25 to 40 in good health and CMV-seropositive.

This clone has just a few counts. This chain connects TRBV27 to TRBJ1-2, with D hard to call. This CDR3 region has 13 residues. Germline CDR1 is MNHEY and CDR2 is SMNVEV (reference sequence). Trimming cost V 3 bases and J 8 bases, with 13 bases left between them. CDR3 in amino acids: CASSFSGKDGYTF. DNA for the CDR3: TGTGCCAGCAGTTTCTCCGGGAAGGACGGCTACACCTTC.

The V gene is TRBV27, the J gene TRBJ2-7, with TRBD1 matching 7 bases. The J segment lost 5 bases and the V segment lost 5 bases, leaving 9 bases of the junction unmatched. CDR1 is MNHEY, CDR2 SMNVEV, per germline (reference sequence). The CDR3 spans 14 residues. The CDR3 loop is CASSTPTGNDEQYF. For the CDR3, the DNA is TGTGCCAGCAGTACCCCGACAGGGAACGACGAGCAGTACTTC.

The J gene is TRBJ2-7, the V gene TRBV7-2; D gene ambiguous. CDR1 is SGHTA, CDR2 FQGNSA, per germline. The CDR3 covers 15 residues. V was shortened by 0 bases and J by 3 bases, with 12 bases between the two germline ends. The DNA of the CDR3 is TGTGCCAGCAGCTTAGCGCCCGGGTACGGCTACGAGCAGTACTTC. Amino acids: CASSLAPGYGYEQYF.

This CDR3 reads CASSPTVGQGTYGYTF. DNA for the CDR3: TGTGCCAGTAGTCCCACGGTGGGACAGGGAACCTATGGCTACACCTTC. The chain links TRBV19 to TRBJ1-2; 9 bases fit TRBD1. Unmatched junction bases numbered 11, after V lost 5 bases and J lost 4 bases. There are 16 residues in the CDR3. Germline V gene data show CDR1 as LNHDA and CDR2 as SQIVND (reference sequence).